Given below is one TCR beta chain in context. As yet, its antigen is unknown. Libraries were prepared by immunoSEQ multiplex PCR; TCRdb keeps only in-frame clonotypes and omits some of them. This table has hundreds of thousands of clones, roughly 89% appearing once. Treatment indicated: around 19 received Ad26.COV2.S at low or high dose, single or two shots; a few received placebo; per-sample allocation not given. Specimen acquisition occurred on day 63 following the initial vaccine or placebo injection. The data derive from a study of Ad26.COV2.S vaccination and SARS-CoV-2 variants. Study-wide context: The donor participated in the COV1001 trial, in its Ad26.COV2.S arm. Dosing was one shot or two shots 56 days apart.

Study-level findings and limits: The TCR-based breadth and depth measures might underestimate overall T cell responses. Ad26.COV2.S recipients had broader spike-specific TCRs (P = 0.0014).

This CDR3 has 13 amino acids. From germline, CDR1 is SGHTA and CDR2 FQGTGA. The V and J ends lost 2 bases and 2 bases respectively, with 6 bases between them. This TCR was recovered from a person aged 18-65 years who received the Ad26.COV2.S COVID-19 vaccine or a placebo. The chain combines TRBV7-3 with TRBJ1-1; possibly TRBD1 for D (5 bases). The sample here was peripheral blood, taken in a trial of Ad26.COV2.S vaccine versus placebo. The CDR3 reads CASSLGDNTEAFF. In nucleotides, the CDR3 is TGTGCCAGCAGCTTAGGGGACAACACTGAAGCTTTCTTT. The entire variable domain, with the rest obtained from reference TRBV7-3 and TRBJ1-1, is as follows: GAGVSQTPSNKVTEKGKYVELRCDPISGHTALYWYRQSLGQGPEFLIYFQGTGAADDSGLPNDRFFAVRPEGSVSTLKIQRTERGDSAVYLCASSLGDNTEAFFGQGTRLTVV.